This record covers a single T cell receptor (beta chain). Its antigen is undetermined. The data derive from a study of vaccination and CD4 T cells after COVID-19. Study summary: The convalescent population consisted of six males and four females, two of whom were of Hispanic ethnicity. Each participant was administered two doses of a vaccine, which was either BNT162b2 or mRNA-1273.

CDR3 length equals 16 residues. CDR1 and CDR2 (germline): SGHDT, YYEEEE. Trimming shortened V by 0 bases and J by 9 bases, and 16 bases separated the two germline ends. Sequenced with the Oncomine TCR Beta short-read assay was DNA taken from cultured CD4+ T cells. TCRdb analysed the PCR reads with MiXCR anew, one entry per CDR3 protein. Of roughly 4,200 distinct CDR3 sequences in the sample, roughly 20% are singletons; the top ten hold about 25%. Broader study findings: The median count of SARS-CoV-2-reactive clonotypes rose from roughly 21 to 40, not significantly.

This sample's treatment: approximately nine-day PBMC culture with coronavirus spike peptide pools or control peptides (ViraFEST assay). V and J are TRBV5-6 and TRBJ1-6; D is possibly TRBD1 (6 bases). The sequenced material came from CD4+ T cells from blood, cultured in vitro. The clonotype comes from a human donor who had recovered from COVID-19. CDR3 sequence: CASSLVSGRGSSPLHF. CDR3 bases: TGTGCCAGCAGCTTGGTCTCTGGCAGGGGAAGTTCACCCCTCCACTTT.